A selection of T cell receptor beta chains follows, all from one sample in a study of cytomegalovirus exposure and HLA in healthy donors. Assay: immunoSEQ multiplex PCR; the TCRdb copy retains only in-frame clones and omits some. The sample carries approximately 150,000 clones, roughly 86% recorded once. Sequenced material: PBMCs. Receptors were obtained from a man between 18 and 29 years old in good health and CMV-seropositive. Both conserved end residues are part of each CDR3. Each record gives: J gene, V gene, clone size, D gene, CDR3 protein, CDR3 DNA. D genes are given only for firm matches. Clone size appears in some rows only: once, few, many, or a class for an expanded clone.

J: TRBJ1-1; V: TRBV9; size: .; D: TRBD1; CDR3: CASSTGWTGGLGEAFF; DNA: TGTGCCAGCAGCACAGGGTGGACAGGGGGCTTGGGTGAAGCTTTCTTT
J: TRBJ2-1; V: TRBV14; size: .; D: TRBD2; CDR3: CASSQDLAGVQFF; DNA: TGTGCCAGCAGCCAAGATCTAGCGGGGGTACAGTTCTTC
J: TRBJ1-1; V: TRBV10-1; size: .; D: .; CDR3: CASSVSRTARAFF; DNA: TGCGCCAGCAGTGTTTCAAGGACAGCGAGGGCTTTCTTT
J: TRBJ1-1; V: TRBV15; size: .; D: .; CDR3: CATSIRFNTEAFF; DNA: TGTGCCACCAGTATCAGGTTTAACACTGAAGCTTTCTTT
J: TRBJ2-7; V: TRBV19; size: .; D: TRBD2; CDR3: CASSIPSASGSYEQYF; DNA: TGTGCCAGTAGTATTCCATCGGCTAGCGGTTCTTACGAGCAGTACTTC
J: TRBJ2-2; V: TRBV29-1; size: .; D: TRBD2; CDR3: CSYSGDYTGELFF; DNA: TGCAGCTATAGCGGGGACTACACCGGGGAGCTGTTTTTT
J: TRBJ2-1; V: TRBV7-9; size: once; D: TRBD2; CDR3: CASSRPFLAGDYNEQFF; DNA: TGTGCCAGCAGCCGCCCGTTCCTAGCGGGGGACTACAATGAGCAGTTCTTC
J: TRBJ1-2; V: TRBV7-9; size: once; D: .; CDR3: CASSLAARVAGYTF; DNA: TGTGCCAGCAGCTTAGCGGCCAGGGTGGCTGGCTACACCTTC
J: TRBJ1-2; V: TRBV19; size: .; D: TRBD1; CDR3: CASSISGTGNYGYTF; DNA: TGTGCCAGTAGTATATCCGGGACAGGGAATTATGGCTACACCTTC
J: TRBJ2-1; V: TRBV5-8; size: .; D: TRBD2; CDR3: CASSRLAGGGVEQFF; DNA: TGTGCCAGCAGTAGACTAGCGGGGGGTGGTGTTGAGCAGTTCTTC
J: TRBJ1-1; V: TRBV11-3; size: .; D: .; CDR3: CASSLYLGGNTEAFF; DNA: TGTGCCAGCAGCTTATACTTAGGGGGGAACACTGAAGCTTTCTTT
J: TRBJ2-1; V: TRBV2; size: .; D: TRBD2; CDR3: CASSPLAGLALHNEQFF; DNA: TGTGCCAGCAGCCCCCTTGCGGGACTAGCCCTCCACAATGAGCAGTTCTTC
J: TRBJ1-3; V: TRBV2; size: .; D: .; CDR3: CARAGVGTSVSF; DNA: TGTGCCAGAGCAGGGGTTGGCACCTCGGTTAGTTTT
J: TRBJ1-3; V: TRBV30; size: .; D: .; CDR3: CAWNQGGNTIYF; DNA: TGTGCCTGGAACCAGGGTGGAAACACCATATATTTT
J: TRBJ2-3; V: TRBV19; size: .; D: TRBD2; CDR3: CASSWTSGRASDTQYF; DNA: TGTGCCAGTAGTTGGACTAGCGGGAGGGCCTCAGATACGCAGTATTTT
J: TRBJ1-1; V: TRBV20-1; size: .; D: .; CDR3: CSAPDSREAFF; DNA: TGCAGTGCTCCCGACAGCCGTGAAGCTTTCTTT
J: TRBJ2-1; V: TRBV5-1; size: .; D: .; CDR3: CASREGSYNEQFF; DNA: TGCGCCAGCAGGGAGGGGAGCTACAATGAGCAGTTCTTC
J: TRBJ2-7; V: TRBV6-5; size: .; D: .; CDR3: CASSYSRAYEQYF; DNA: TGTGCCAGCAGTTACTCGAGGGCCTACGAGCAGTACTTC
J: TRBJ2-5; V: TRBV7-3; size: .; D: TRBD1; CDR3: CASGQGAAETQYF; DNA: TGTGCCAGCGGCCAGGGGGCCGCGGAGACCCAGTACTTC
J: TRBJ2-7; V: TRBV27; size: .; D: .; CDR3: CASSSAGVGSYEQYF; DNA: TGTGCCAGCAGTTCCGCAGGGGTGGGGTCCTACGAGCAGTACTTC
J: TRBJ1-2; V: TRBV27; size: .; D: TRBD1; CDR3: CASSLTGTGDGYTF; DNA: TGTGCCAGCAGCCTTACCGGGACAGGTGATGGCTACACCTTC
J: TRBJ1-2; V: TRBV7-8; size: .; D: .; CDR3: CASRGGTAPIF; DNA: TGTGCCAGCCGGGGAGGGACGGCTCCCATCTTC
J: TRBJ2-1; V: TRBV9; size: .; D: .; CDR3: CASSAPGLPWSEQFF; DNA: TGTGCCAGCAGCGCTCCGGGACTGCCTTGGAGTGAGCAGTTCTTC
J: TRBJ2-7; V: TRBV2; size: .; D: .; CDR3: CASSDTISYEQYF; DNA: TGTGCCAGCAGCGACACCATCTCCTACGAGCAGTACTTC
J: TRBJ2-5; V: TRBV27; size: .; D: TRBD2; CDR3: CASSLLGGEETQYF; DNA: TGTGCCAGCAGTTTATTGGGGGGGGAAGAGACCCAGTACTTC
J: TRBJ2-1; V: TRBV15; size: .; D: TRBD2; CDR3: CATSRDGGREGPGNEQFF; DNA: TGTGCCACCAGCAGAGATGGGGGGCGGGAGGGCCCTGGGAATGAGCAGTTCTTC
J: TRBJ2-3; V: TRBV19; size: .; D: TRBD2; CDR3: CASSIDGRGTDTQYF; DNA: TGTGCCAGTAGTATCGACGGGAGGGGCACAGATACGCAGTATTTT
J: TRBJ1-1; V: TRBV18; size: .; D: .; CDR3: CASSPSRGNTEAFF; DNA: TGTGCCAGCTCACCTTCCAGGGGGAACACTGAAGCTTTCTTT
J: TRBJ1-2; V: TRBV5-4; size: .; D: .; CDR3: CASSLDSNYGYTF; DNA: TGTGCCAGCAGCCTGGACAGTAACTATGGCTACACCTTC
J: TRBJ1-5; V: TRBV2; size: .; D: .; CDR3: CASSGLTASNQPQHF; DNA: TGTGCCAGCAGTGGTTTGACAGCTAGCAATCAGCCCCAGCATTTT
J: TRBJ2-2; V: TRBV6-5; size: .; D: .; CDR3: CASTYWRVGTGELFF; DNA: TGTGCCAGCACCTACTGGCGGGTGGGCACCGGGGAGCTGTTTTTT
J: TRBJ2-5; V: TRBV7-8; size: once; D: TRBD1; CDR3: CASSSRRGTGRQETQYF; DNA: TGTGCCAGCAGCTCTAGAAGGGGGACAGGGCGCCAAGAGACCCAGTACTTC
J: TRBJ2-7; V: TRBV6-1; size: .; D: TRBD2; CDR3: CASSEGLAGAYEQYF; DNA: TGTGCCAGCAGTGAGGGACTAGCGGGCGCCTACGAGCAGTACTTC
J: TRBJ2-7; V: TRBV2; size: .; D: .; CDR3: CASSPQWGVDYEQYF; DNA: TGTGCCAGCAGTCCCCAGTGGGGGGTTGACTACGAGCAGTACTTC
J: TRBJ2-3; V: TRBV5-1; size: .; D: TRBD2; CDR3: CASSLGLAQLYGTQYF; DNA: TGCGCCAGCAGCTTAGGACTAGCGCAGTTGTACGGTACGCAGTATTTT
J: TRBJ1-2; V: TRBV9; size: .; D: TRBD1; CDR3: CASSPRDRLIDGYTF; DNA: TGTGCCAGCAGCCCCCGGGACAGGTTGATCGATGGCTACACCTTC